The subject of this entry is one T cell receptor (beta chain). The antigen is undetermined. TCRdb recomputed calls from the RT-PCR reads with MiXCR, one row per CDR3 protein. The table has thousands of distinct CDR3 sequences, roughly 85% seen once. The data were obtained in a study of yellow fever vaccine responses in identical twins. Study-wide results and caveats: Reportedly, the T cell response mounted by twins to vaccine seemed partly convergent, partly personalized.

The germline V gene encodes CDR1 SEHNR and CDR2 FQNEAQ (reference sequence). The CDR3 is made up of 12 amino acids. V was trimmed by 3 bases and J by 11 bases, leaving 10 bases between them. The J gene is TRBJ2-2, the V gene TRBV7-9; possible D gene TRBD2, 6 bases. The receptor comes from a woman under 30 who received the yellow fever vaccine. Specimen: T cells from blood (PBMCs), unsorted or a sorted subset (not recorded which), collected before or after yellow fever vaccination (not recorded which). The CDR3 loop is CASSFLATELFF. Here the CDR3 DNA reads TGTGCCAGCAGCTTTCTAGCGACCGAGCTGTTTTTT.